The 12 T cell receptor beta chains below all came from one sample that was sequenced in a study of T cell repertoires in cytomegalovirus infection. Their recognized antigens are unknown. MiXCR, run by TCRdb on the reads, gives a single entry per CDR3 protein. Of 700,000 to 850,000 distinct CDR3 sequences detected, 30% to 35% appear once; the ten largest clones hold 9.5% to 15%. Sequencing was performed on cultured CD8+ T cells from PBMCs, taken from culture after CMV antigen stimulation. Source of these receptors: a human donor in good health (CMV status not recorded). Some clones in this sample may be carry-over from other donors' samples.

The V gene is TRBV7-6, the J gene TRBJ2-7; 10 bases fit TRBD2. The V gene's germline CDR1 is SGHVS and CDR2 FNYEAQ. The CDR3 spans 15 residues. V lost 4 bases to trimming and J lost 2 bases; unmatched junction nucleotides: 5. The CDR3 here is CASSSGLAVTYEQYF. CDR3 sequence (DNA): TGTGCCAGCAGCTCTGGACTAGCGGTTACCTACGAGCAGTACTTC.

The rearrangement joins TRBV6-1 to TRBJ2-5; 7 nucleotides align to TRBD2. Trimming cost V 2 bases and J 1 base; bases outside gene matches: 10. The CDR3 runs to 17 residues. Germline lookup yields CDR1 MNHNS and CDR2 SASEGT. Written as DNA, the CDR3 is TGTGCCAGCAGTGAAACTAGCGCTCCTTGGAGCCAAGAGACCCAGTACTTC. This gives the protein CASSETSAPWSQETQYF.

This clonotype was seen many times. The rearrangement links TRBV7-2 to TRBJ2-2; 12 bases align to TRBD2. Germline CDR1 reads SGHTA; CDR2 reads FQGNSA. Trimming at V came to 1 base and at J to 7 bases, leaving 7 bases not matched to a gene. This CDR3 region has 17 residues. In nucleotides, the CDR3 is TGTGCCAGCAGCTTAGTGAGCCTAGCGGGGGGGAACGGGGAGCTGTTTTTT. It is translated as CASSLVSLAGGNGELFF.

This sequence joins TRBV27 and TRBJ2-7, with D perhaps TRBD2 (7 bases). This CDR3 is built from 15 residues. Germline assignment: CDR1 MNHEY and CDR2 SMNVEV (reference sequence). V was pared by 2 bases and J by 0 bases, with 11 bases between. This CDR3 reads CASSLVGGLSYEQYF. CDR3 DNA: TGTGCCAGCAGTTTAGTCGGGGGGCTCTCCTACGAGCAGTACTTC.

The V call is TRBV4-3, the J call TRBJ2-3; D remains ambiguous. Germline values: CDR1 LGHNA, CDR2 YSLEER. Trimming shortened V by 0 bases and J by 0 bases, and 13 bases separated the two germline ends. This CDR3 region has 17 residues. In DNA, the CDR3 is TGCGCCAGCAGCCAAGATGGGCCATCCACTAGCACAGATACGCAGTATTTT. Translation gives CASSQDGPSTSTDTQYF.

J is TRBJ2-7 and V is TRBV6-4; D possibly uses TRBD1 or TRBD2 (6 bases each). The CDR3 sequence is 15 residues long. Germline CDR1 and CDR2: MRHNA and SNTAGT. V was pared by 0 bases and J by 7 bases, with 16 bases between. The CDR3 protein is CASSDSRRGHGEQYV. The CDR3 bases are TGTGCCAGCAGTGACTCCCGGAGGGGACACGGAGAGCAGTACGTC.

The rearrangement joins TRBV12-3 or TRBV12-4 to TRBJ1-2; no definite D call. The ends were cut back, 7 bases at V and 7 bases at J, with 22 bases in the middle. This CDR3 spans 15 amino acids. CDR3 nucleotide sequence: TGTGCCAGCACCCCTGGCCGGGGAGAACTCTTTGGCTACACCTTC. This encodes CASTPGRGELFGYTF.

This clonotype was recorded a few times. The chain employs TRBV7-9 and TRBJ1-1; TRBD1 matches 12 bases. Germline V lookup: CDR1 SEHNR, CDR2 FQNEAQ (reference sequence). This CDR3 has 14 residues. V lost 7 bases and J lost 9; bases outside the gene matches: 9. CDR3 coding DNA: TGTGCCAGCAACCGGGACAGGGGGCTTTTGAAAGCTTTCTTT. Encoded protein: CASNRDRGLLKAFF. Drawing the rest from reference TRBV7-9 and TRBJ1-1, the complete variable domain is DTGVSQNPRHKITKRGQNVTFRCDPISEHNRLYWYRQTLGQGPEFLTYFQNEAQLEKSRLLSDRFSAERPKGSFSTLEIQRTEQGDSAMYLCASNRDRGLLKAFFGQGTRLTVV.

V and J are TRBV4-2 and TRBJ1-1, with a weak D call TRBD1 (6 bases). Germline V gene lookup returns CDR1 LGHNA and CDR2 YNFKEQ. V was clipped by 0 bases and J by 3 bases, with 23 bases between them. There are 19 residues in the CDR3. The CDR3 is CASSQDLTGAIARDTEAFF. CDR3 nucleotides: TGTGCCAGCAGCCAAGACCTCACGGGGGCAATAGCAAGGGACACTGAAGCTTTCTTT.

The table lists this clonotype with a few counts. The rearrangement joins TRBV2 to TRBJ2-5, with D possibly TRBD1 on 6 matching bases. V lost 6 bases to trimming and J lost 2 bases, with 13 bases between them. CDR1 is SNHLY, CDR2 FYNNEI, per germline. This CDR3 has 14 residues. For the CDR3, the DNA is TGTGCCAGCAGGGAACAGGGCCCACAAGAGACCCAGTACTTC. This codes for CASREQGPQETQYF.

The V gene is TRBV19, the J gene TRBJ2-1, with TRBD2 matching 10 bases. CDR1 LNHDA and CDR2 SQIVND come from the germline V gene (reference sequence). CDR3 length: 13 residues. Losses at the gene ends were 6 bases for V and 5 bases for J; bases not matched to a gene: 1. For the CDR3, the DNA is TGTGCCAGTAGAACTAGCGGGGACAATGAGCAGTTCTTC. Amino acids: CASRTSGDNEQFF.

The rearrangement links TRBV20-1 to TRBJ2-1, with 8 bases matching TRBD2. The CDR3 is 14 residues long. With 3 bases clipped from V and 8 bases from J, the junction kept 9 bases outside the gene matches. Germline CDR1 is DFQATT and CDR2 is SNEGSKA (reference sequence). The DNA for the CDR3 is TGCAGTGCTAGGCCCGCGGGGGGCAGCTATGAGCAGTTCTTC. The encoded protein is CSARPAGGSYEQFF.